These 11 T cell receptor beta chains were all obtained from the same sample, sequenced in a study of CD8 T cells in Susac syndrome. The RNA, about 0.45 to 1 ug, was put through reverse transcription using random hexamers. MiXCR, run by TCRdb on the immunoSEQ multiplex PCR reads, gives a single entry per CDR3 protein. The sample consists of over 100,000 distinct CDR3 sequences, less than 97% of them appearing once. Sequenced: CD4+ T cells from PBMCs. The receptor set was obtained from a human donor in good health.

This chain joins TRBV3-1 and TRBJ2-7, with 8 bases aligning to TRBD1. Per germline, CDR1 LGHDT and CDR2 YNNKEL (reference sequence). V shed 8 bases, J shed 2 bases, and the junction held 2 bases outside the gene matches. The CDR3 has 12 amino acids. The CDR3 sequence is CASGQGTYEQYF. The CDR3 DNA follows: TGTGCCAGCGGACAGGGAACCTACGAGCAGTACTTC.

This sequence joins TRBV7-6 and TRBJ2-7; possible D gene TRBD1, 6 bases. This CDR3 has 14 residues. With 0 bases removed from V and 2 bases from J, the gap between germline ends came to 8 bases. Germline CDR1 is SGHVS and CDR2 is FNYEAQ. The CDR3 spells CASSLAQGPYEQYF. The CDR3 DNA reads TGTGCCAGCAGCTTAGCACAGGGTCCCTACGAGCAGTACTTC.

The chain recombines TRBV6-5 with TRBJ2-7; 7 positions agree with TRBD1. Germline-derived CDR1 and CDR2 are MNHEY and SVGAGI. V lost 6 bases, J lost 1 base, and 6 bases stayed unmatched. CDR3 size: 14 residues. CDR3 protein: CASSSPGQSYEQYF. Here the CDR3 DNA reads TGTGCCAGCAGCTCCCCGGGACAGTCCTACGAGCAGTACTTC.

This CDR3 reads CASSPTGGARAGNQPQHF. The CDR3 DNA reads as TGTGCCAGCTCACCAACGGGAGGGGCCAGGGCGGGCAATCAGCCCCAGCATTTT. This chain joins TRBV18 and TRBJ1-5, with D tentatively TRBD1 (5 bases). The germline V and J ends were trimmed by 2 bases and 2 bases, with 19 bases remaining between them. The germline CDR1 and CDR2 sequences are KGHSH and LQKENI. The CDR3 spans 18 residues.

This clonotype was found a few times. The genes are TRBV5-6 and TRBJ1-5; D is unresolved. The CDR3 runs 13 residues. With 4 bases removed from V and 4 bases from J, the gap between germline ends came to 9 bases. Per germline, CDR1 SGHDT and CDR2 YYEEEE. Here the CDR3 reads CASSHRRNQPQHF. In DNA form, the CDR3 reads TGTGCCAGCAGCCACCGCAGGAATCAGCCCCAGCATTTT.

The rearrangement joins TRBV28 to TRBJ2-7; 12 nucleotides match TRBD2. The length of the CDR3 is 15 residues. The V and J ends lost 5 bases and 4 bases, in that order; junction bases with no gene match: 6. Germline lookup yields CDR1 MDHEN and CDR2 SYDVKM. The DNA for the CDR3 is TGTGCCAGCAGTACCCTGGGGACTAGCGGGTACGAGCAGTACTTC. Its protein product is CASSTLGTSGYEQYF.

The J gene is TRBJ2-3, the V gene TRBV7-2; no firm D call. The V end lost 5 bases, the J end lost 2 bases, and 14 bases lay between the germline ends. The CDR3 runs to 15 residues. CDR1 SGHTA and CDR2 FQGNSA come from the germline V gene. Here the CDR3 DNA reads TGTGCCAGCAGCCCCACTCGCCGCGACACAGATACGCAGTATTTT. Translating gives CASSPTRRDTDTQYF.

The chain uses TRBV6-2 or TRBV6-3 and TRBJ1-1, with unresolved D. Germline V lookup: CDR1 MNHEY, CDR2 SVGEGT. V dropped 5 bases and J dropped 4 bases, with 8 bases sitting between them. This CDR3 region has 12 residues. CDR3 sequence (DNA): TGTGCCAGCAGTGAGGGAGTCACTGAAGCTTTCTTT. Translated, it gives CASSEGVTEAFF.

V usage is TRBV19 and J usage is TRBJ1-5, with D tentatively TRBD1 (5 bases). CDR3 length: 14 amino acids. V was pared by 2 bases and J by 7 bases, with 12 bases between. Per the germline V gene, CDR1 is LNHDA and CDR2 is SQIVND (reference sequence). Here the CDR3 DNA reads TGTGCCAGTAGTATACAGGGTCGGGACCAGCCCCAGCATTTT. Translation gives CASSIQGRDQPQHF.

The chain is built from TRBV2 and TRBJ1-1; a possible D gene is TRBD1 (6 bases). The V end lost 3 bases, the J end lost 0 bases, and 8 bases lay between the germline ends. The germline V gene has CDR1 SNHLY and CDR2 FYNNEI. This CDR3 region has 14 residues. The CDR3 region has the DNA TGTGCCAGCAGTGACAGGGGACTGAACACTGAAGCTTTCTTT. Translation gives CASSDRGLNTEAFF.

A few counts support this clonotype. The J gene is TRBJ2-7, the V gene TRBV27; TRBD2 agrees at 7 bases. There are 13 residues in the CDR3. Germline lookup yields CDR1 MNHEY and CDR2 SMNVEV (reference sequence). V lost 6 bases, J lost 5 bases, and 7 bases stayed unmatched. The CDR3 protein is CASSPRTSHEQYF. Here the CDR3 DNA reads TGTGCCAGCAGCCCCCGGACTAGTCACGAGCAGTACTTC.